This T cell receptor beta chain derives from a study of tumor and adjacent non-tumor tissue in lung cancer. Study-level background: Patients were aged about 30 to 76, some 10 men and 4 to 6 women, stage I to III.

The template was RNA from unsorted bulk tissue. This non-tumor lung sample came from over 3 cm beyond the tumor edge. V gave up 2 bases and J gave up 5 bases, with 15 bases separating them. The CDR3 totals 14 residues. Germline loops: CDR1 DFQATT, CDR2 SNEGSKA (reference sequence). A modified ARM-PCR protocol with three rounds of nested PCR amplified TCRbeta. TCRdb reprocessed the multiplex PCR reads with MiXCR, giving one entry per CDR3 protein. Here the sample spans about 100,000 distinct CDR3 sequences, roughly 60% being singletons. Sequencing used distant non-tumor lung tissue. This sequence joins TRBV20-1 and TRBJ1-1; D is undetermined. The TCR originated in a man aged 25-45 years with non-small cell lung cancer. CDR3 sequence (DNA): TGCAGTGCTAGACGGGGTCAAGGGTGGACTGAAGCTTTCTTT. It specifies CSARRGQGWTEAFF.